Detailed here is one T cell receptor (beta chain). Its antigen has not been determined. Base qualities are not recorded, but no much larger clone differs from it by a single base. Trimming costs V 0 bases and J 4 bases, and their ends lie 10 bases apart. CDR1 and CDR2 are read off the germline V gene as SGHTA and FQGNSA. The CDR3 runs 15 residues from the cysteine to the phenylalanine. CDR3 DNA is the only sequence kept; it has 45 bases, read in frame from the first base. This record comes from a study of blood T cell repertoires in COVID-19 (dated by TCRdb to between 2020 and 2021). Describing the broader study: Samples from collaborators originated in the United States, Italy and Spain and spanned both the acute and convalescent phases of COVID-19. The prospective study material was composed of cDNA or gDNA derived from T cells, B-cell-depleted T cells, or PBMCs. The dataset comprised deeply sampled blood TCRbeta repertoires from subjects exposed to, actively infected with, or recovered from COVID-19. A freely available public database, intended as a resource for researchers studying the immune response to SARS-CoV-2, is where the repertoires were released. Samples came from the ongoing ImmuneRACE study (first 160 participants) plus 1,254 subjects from 6 global collaborators. A de-identified subject ID, COVID-19 status, age in years and sex were almost always included in the sample metadata. Where available, HLA class I and class II types were taken from metadata supplied by the sample provider and were not determined by assay-based typing.

The collaborating institutions used their own protocols to collect whole blood in K2EDTA tubes. Collaborator samples were shipped for TCRbeta analysis as frozen whole blood, isolated PBMCs, or DNA extracted from either sample type. The paper's findings and limits, for the study overall: The amount of clinical and demographic metadata varied by source and participant and was provided uncurated.

TCRbeta CDR3 regions were amplified from genomic DNA using the immunoSEQ Assay, a bias-controlled multiplex PCR. As for how the authors treated the data: The number of nucleated cells in each sample was estimated from the amplification of reference gene primers within the assay. To quantify the absolute abundance of each unique TCRbeta CDR3 rearrangement, sequence reads were collapsed and filtered. For each sample, productive Simpson clonality was calculated as the square root of Simpson's diversity index across productive rearrangements. TCRdb re-hosts the immuneACCESS table, in-frame sequences only. Its copies lack some clones; in the studies checked, an unresolved V gene accounts for under half of them, and the cause for the rest is not known. V and J calls and clone size come straight from that table; D and trimming were deduced from the DNA. Here the sample has about 73,000 clones; roughly 84% occur a single time. The ten largest clones take up 6% to 7% of the sample.

The sample consisted of peripheral blood. This TCR was recovered from a woman aged 60-70 years with acute or convalescent COVID-19. The V and J genes are TRBV7-2 and TRBJ1-3; a confident D gene designation cannot be given. The CDR3 in this case is CASSLAGRAGNTIYF. The nucleotides are TGTGCCAGCAGCTTAGCGGGGAGGGCAGGAAACACCATATATTTT.